The 4 T cell receptor beta chains reported below all come from one sample, sequenced in a study of early T cells in non-severe SARS-CoV-2 infection. TCRdb used MiXCR to reprocess the 5' RACE reads, holding one entry per CDR3 protein. The repertoire holds approximately 70,000 distinct CDR3 sequences, with roughly 4.6% as singletons. The source was whole blood, collected at baseline. All receptors derive from an adult who was a healthcare worker with PCR-confirmed SARS-CoV-2 infection or an uninfected control (not recorded which). The donor label of this sample is uncertain.

This clonotype occurred many times. V and J are TRBV20-1 and TRBJ2-7, with 9 bases identical to TRBD2. From germline, CDR1 is DFQATT and CDR2 SNEGSKA (reference sequence). This CDR3 region has 15 residues. The junction had 9 bases not matched to a gene; V was cut back by 1 base and J by 5 bases. The CDR3 region is CSARAGRGGRNEQYF. As DNA, the CDR3 is TGCAGTGCTAGAGCAGGGCGGGGGGGCCGCAACGAGCAGTACTTC.

There are a few counts of this clonotype. One end of the junction does not line up with germline, which may come from a read error. V gene TRBV5-7 combines with J gene TRBJ1-2, with no clear D. TRBV5-7 has ORF status, its function being uncertain. The CDR3 consists of 12 residues. The CDR3 here is CTSSLDLESYTF. CDR3 nucleotide sequence: TGTACCAGCAGCTTGGATCTCGAGAGCTACACCTTC.

This clonotype was detected many times. This chain connects TRBV5-1 to TRBJ2-7; D is unresolved. Germline V gene sequence: CDR1 SGHRS, CDR2 YFSETQ. The CDR3 loop spans 13 amino acids. V dropped 0 bases and J dropped 3 bases, with 7 bases sitting between them. CDR3 nucleotides: TGCGCCAGCAGCTTGGACAGAAACTACGAGCAGTACTTC. It encodes CASSLDRNYEQYF.

V is TRBV3-1 and J is TRBJ1-2, with a possible D match to TRBD1 (5 bases). Germline CDR1 and CDR2: LGHDT and YNNKEL (reference sequence). V was clipped by 2 bases and J by 8 bases, with 15 bases between them. The CDR3 runs 14 residues. The CDR3 region has the DNA TGTGCCAGCAGCCAACCGGGACCTGTGGGGGGCTACACCTTC. Translation gives CASSQPGPVGGYTF.